The source of this TCR beta chain is a study of blood T cell repertoires in COVID-19. Across the study: From T cells, B-cell-depleted T cells, or PBMCs came the material, which was cDNA or gDNA.

Germline assignment: CDR1 KGHDR and CDR2 SFDVKD. The CDR3 has 15 amino acids. The ends lost 7 bases at V and 2 bases at J; junction bases unmatched: 6. Sequencing used immunoSEQ multiplex PCR; TCRdb keeps in-frame clones, though not all of them. The sample lists some 260,000 clones; around nine tenths were seen once. Participants, roughly 18 to 100 years old, spanned under 30 US areas. Participant-given clinical history determined each cohort assignment. This receptor was obtained from a man aged 35-49 years who had recovered from COVID-19. This chain connects TRBV24-1 to TRBJ2-1; 8 bases align to TRBD2. Input material: PBMCs or T cells enriched from blood (not recorded which). The CDR3 protein is CATSESGSTYNEQFF. Here the CDR3 DNA reads TGTGCCACCAGCGAAAGCGGGAGTACCTACAATGAGCAGTTCTTC.